This is a list of T cell receptor beta chains from one sample in a study of CD8 T cells in Susac syndrome. TCRdb re-called the immunoSEQ multiplex PCR reads with MiXCR, one entry per CDR3 protein. Of around 140,000 distinct CDR3 sequences in the sample, roughly 80% were seen once. Sequenced material: CD8+ T cells from PBMCs. These receptors came from a human donor with multiple sclerosis. The CDR3 runs from the conserved cysteine through the conserved F or W. A D gene is named only where the DNA matches it firmly. Clone sizes are given selectively: once, few, many, or a class where the clone is expanded.

J	V	D	size	CDR3	DNA
TRBJ2-1	TRBV6-1	-	many	CASSDRSSYNEQFF	TGTGCCAGCAGTGACAGGAGCTCCTACAATGAGCAGTTCTTC
TRBJ1-1	TRBV5-1	-	once	CASSMRQGGRTEAFF	TGCGCCAGCAGCATGAGGCAAGGAGGTCGGACTGAAGCTTTCTTT
TRBJ1-1	TRBV19	-	-	CASSLSQGNTEAFF	TGTGCCAGTAGTCTTTCACAGGGGAACACTGAAGCTTTCTTT
TRBJ2-5	TRBV7-9	TRBD2	-	CASSISGVKETQYF	TGTGCCAGCAGCATCAGCGGGGTTAAAGAGACCCAGTACTTC
TRBJ2-1	TRBV4-1	TRBD1	-	CASSPRDRLPNEQFF	TGCGCCAGCAGCCCCCGGGACAGGCTACCTAATGAGCAGTTCTTC
TRBJ2-2	TRBV19	TRBD1	-	CASSTWDRGTGELFF	TGTGCCAGTAGTACATGGGACAGGGGAACCGGGGAGCTGTTTTTT
TRBJ2-3	TRBV12-3/TRBV12-4	-	-	CASTEVLNTDTQYF	TGTGCCAGCACTGAGGTCCTAAACACAGATACGCAGTATTTT
TRBJ1-1	TRBV9	-	-	CASSVDTGTEAFF	TGTGCCAGCAGCGTAGATACAGGTACTGAAGCTTTCTTT
TRBJ2-5	TRBV5-1	-	-	CASSLDGNQETQYF	TGCGCCAGCAGCTTGGACGGAAACCAAGAGACCCAGTACTTC
TRBJ2-5	TRBV28	-	-	CASSSPVEGERGTQYF	TGTGCCAGCAGTTCCCCCGTGGAGGGGGAGAGGGGGACCCAGTACTTC
TRBJ2-5	TRBV19	-	few	CASSGGETQYF	TGTGCCAGTAGTGGAGGGGAGACCCAGTACTTC
TRBJ2-2	TRBV6-5	-	-	CASSYSTRKSNTGELFF	TGTGCCAGCAGTTACTCGACGAGGAAATCGAACACCGGGGAGCTGTTTTTT
TRBJ2-7	TRBV27	-	-	CASSLSVGTLSYEQYF	TGTGCCAGCAGTTTATCGGTCGGGACCCTCTCCTACGAGCAGTACTTC
TRBJ1-1	TRBV2	-	-	CASSQSGQEAFF	TGTGCCAGCAGTCAATCCGGACAGGAAGCTTTCTTT
TRBJ2-7	TRBV20-1	-	-	CSARGAWNYEQYF	TGCAGTGCTAGGGGGGCGTGGAACTACGAGCAGTACTTC
TRBJ1-6	TRBV6-1	-	-	CASSDTATSPLHF	TGTGCCAGCAGTGATACAGCAACTTCACCCCTCCACTTT
TRBJ2-1	TRBV20-1	TRBD1	-	CSAIGQGGMFF	TGCAGTGCAATAGGACAGGGGGGTATGTTCTTC
TRBJ1-5	TRBV12-3/TRBV12-4	-	-	CASSLGPGGGNQPQHF	TGTGCCAGCAGTTTAGGGCCGGGTGGGGGCAATCAGCCCCAGCATTTT
TRBJ2-5	TRBV12-3/TRBV12-4	-	-	CASSPGPGETQYF	TGTGCCAGCAGCCCCGGACCGGGAGAGACCCAGTACTTC
TRBJ2-7	TRBV13	-	-	CASSLTTYEEQYF	TGTGCCAGCAGCTTAACAACCTACGAGGAGCAGTACTTC
TRBJ2-1	TRBV9	-	few	CASSVGSPGAYNEQFF	TGTGCCAGCAGCGTCGGGTCCCCAGGGGCCTACAATGAGCAGTTCTTC
TRBJ2-7	TRBV7-2	TRBD1	-	CASSLGQGAFWEQYF	TGTGCCAGCAGCCTGGGACAGGGAGCTTTCTGGGAGCAGTACTTC
TRBJ1-6	TRBV5-1	-	few	CASSLEWKSDSPLHF	TGCGCCAGCAGCTTGGAGTGGAAAAGCGATTCACCCCTCCATTTT
TRBJ2-1	TRBV11-3	-	-	CASSLNRGGEEQFF	TGTGCCAGCAGCTTAAACAGGGGAGGCGAAGAGCAGTTCTTC
TRBJ1-2	TRBV12-3/TRBV12-4	-	-	CATEGGLSIGGYTF	TGTGCCACAGAAGGAGGTCTATCGATCGGCGGCTACACCTTC
TRBJ2-5	TRBV7-3	TRBD2	-	CASSLSGAGGETQYF	TGTGCCAGCAGCTTATCTGGGGCGGGGGGAGAGACCCAGTACTTC
TRBJ1-1	TRBV7-9	-	-	CASSLARGEWDTEAFF	TGTGCCAGCAGCTTAGCCAGAGGGGAGTGGGACACTGAAGCTTTCTTT
TRBJ2-7	TRBV27	-	-	CASSLVTGWYEQYF	TGTGCCAGCAGTTTGGTTACAGGGTGGTACGAGCAGTACTTC
TRBJ1-1	TRBV10-3	-	-	CAIGGSGRTEAFF	TGTGCCATCGGAGGCAGTGGGAGGACTGAAGCTTTCTTT
TRBJ1-1	TRBV7-8	-	-	CASSSEPLMNTEAFF	TGTGCCAGCAGCTCCGAGCCCCTGATGAACACTGAAGCTTTCTTT